This T cell receptor beta chain was identified in a study of Ad26.COV2.S vaccination and SARS-CoV-2 variants. Study-wide background: Donor was one of the participants in the Ad26.COV2.S arm of the COV1001 trial.

In regard to this clone: The same CDR3 can be traced to other DNA sequences in this sample.

Germline V gene sequence: CDR1 SEHNR, CDR2 FQNEAQ (reference sequence). This CDR3 contains 12 residues. Trimming cost V 3 bases and J 5 bases, with 5 bases left between them. The treatment: about 20 received Ad26.COV2.S at low or high dose, single or two shots; about 5 received placebo; per-sample allocation not given. Day 63 after the first injection of vaccine or placebo was the sampling time. Data came from immunoSEQ multiplex PCR; TCRdb stores just in-frame clones and leaves some out. The sample includes more than 350,000 clones, 75% to 95% of them seen just once. The genes are TRBV7-9 and TRBJ1-5; no firm D call. The source is a person aged 18-65 years who received the Ad26.COV2.S COVID-19 vaccine or a placebo. The sequencing used peripheral blood, collected in a trial of Ad26.COV2.S vaccine versus placebo. In DNA form, the CDR3 reads TGTGCCAGCAGCTTTGGGGATCAGCCCCAGCATTTT. This translates into CASSFGDQPQHF.